These T cell receptor beta chains were read from a single sample in a study of vaccination effects on CD4 cells after COVID-19. For these receptors, no antigen is known. Profiled with immunoSEQ multiplex PCR; TCRdb holds only in-frame clones, not every one. The table records 25,000 to 35,000 clones, roughly 74% of them present only once. The sequencing used CD4+ T cells from PBMCs cultured with HCoV-NL63 spike peptides, collected after COVID-19 vaccination. These receptors originate from a human donor who received a COVID-19 vaccine. The conserved cysteine and the conserved F or W are not part of the CDR3 here. The order of the fields is J gene, V gene, CDR3 protein.

J gene: TRBJ2-5; V gene: TRBV11-3; CDR3 protein: ASSSTGQSATQY
J gene: TRBJ2-1; V gene: TRBV7-9; CDR3 protein: ASSRGQGEEQF
J gene: TRBJ1-1; V gene: TRBV11-2; CDR3 protein: ASSFTESTEAF
J gene: TRBJ1-1; V gene: TRBV6-5; CDR3 protein: ASSYLVGGGTEAF
J gene: TRBJ1-1; V gene: TRBV11-2; CDR3 protein: ASSLKFGEMNTEAF
J gene: TRBJ2-7; V gene: TRBV29-1; CDR3 protein: SVGDLGFYEQY
J gene: TRBJ2-3; V gene: TRBV2; CDR3 protein: ASSNGQGAWDTQY
J gene: TRBJ1-2; V gene: TRBV12-5; CDR3 protein: ASGLVLGQDNYGYT
J gene: TRBJ2-5; V gene: TRBV5-1; CDR3 protein: ASSLDGQPGETQY
J gene: TRBJ1-1; V gene: TRBV19; CDR3 protein: ASSRDRGPEAF
J gene: TRBJ1-2; V gene: TRBV5-1; CDR3 protein: ASTLGGTGGDYGYT
J gene: TRBJ2-1; V gene: TRBV11-2; CDR3 protein: ASSSLRGLLLGEQF
J gene: TRBJ1-6; V gene: TRBV5-4; CDR3 protein: ASSLETGSNNSPLH
J gene: TRBJ2-7; V gene: TRBV6-2/TRBV6-3; CDR3 protein: ASSYLAREQY
J gene: TRBJ1-1; V gene: TRBV12-3/TRBV12-4; CDR3 protein: ASSLEGWTEAF
J gene: TRBJ1-1; V gene: TRBV27; CDR3 protein: ASSSTGSRMNTEAF
J gene: TRBJ2-7; V gene: TRBV5-1; CDR3 protein: ASSLGTAIEQY
J gene: TRBJ1-2; V gene: TRBV6-5; CDR3 protein: ASRDENRGGYGYT
J gene: TRBJ2-5; V gene: TRBV5-6; CDR3 protein: ASLGADKETQY
J gene: TRBJ2-1; V gene: TRBV3-1/TRBV3-2; CDR3 protein: ASSGAYNEQF
J gene: TRBJ1-2; V gene: TRBV30; CDR3 protein: AWRLRGGDYGYT
J gene: TRBJ2-1; V gene: TRBV24-1; CDR3 protein: ATSDSAGGSGEQF
J gene: TRBJ1-1; V gene: TRBV5-3; CDR3 protein: ARSLVSPNTEAF
J gene: TRBJ1-2; V gene: TRBV6-6; CDR3 protein: ASSQFGQGDGYT
J gene: TRBJ2-7; V gene: TRBV2; CDR3 protein: ASQWSGQTYEQY
J gene: TRBJ1-1; V gene: TRBV7-2; CDR3 protein: ASSSRQGVEAF
J gene: TRBJ1-1; V gene: TRBV7-4; CDR3 protein: ASSLVGF
J gene: TRBJ1-5; V gene: TRBV19; CDR3 protein: ASSIRGPRSNQPQH
J gene: TRBJ2-1; V gene: TRBV18; CDR3 protein: ASSPPSSGPGEQF
J gene: TRBJ1-1; V gene: TRBV11-3; CDR3 protein: ASSLREGDTEAF
J gene: TRBJ2-1; V gene: TRBV5-1; CDR3 protein: ASSLGLAAMREQF
J gene: TRBJ1-1; V gene: TRBV3-1/TRBV3-2; CDR3 protein: ASSHLLTLDRREAF
J gene: TRBJ2-7; V gene: TRBV5-1; CDR3 protein: ASSLRRGPDEQY
J gene: TRBJ2-2; V gene: TRBV7-7; CDR3 protein: ASSLFTGQEVGELF
J gene: TRBJ2-3; V gene: TRBV5-5; CDR3 protein: ASSLLGVTSSTDTQY
J gene: TRBJ2-7; V gene: TRBV15; CDR3 protein: ATSRDSGRQY
J gene: TRBJ1-1; V gene: TRBV6-5; CDR3 protein: ASSYPLSGQNTEAF
J gene: TRBJ2-2; V gene: TRBV7-9; CDR3 protein: ASRLLAGAGELF
J gene: TRBJ1-2; V gene: TRBV6-6; CDR3 protein: ASSYSGQENGYT
J gene: TRBJ1-2; V gene: TRBV18; CDR3 protein: ASSPGFTDNYGYT
J gene: TRBJ2-7; V gene: TRBV9; CDR3 protein: ASSPRDTNYEQY
J gene: TRBJ2-7; V gene: TRBV6-2/TRBV6-3; CDR3 protein: ASSFLAGAYEQY
J gene: TRBJ2-1; V gene: TRBV21-1; CDR3 protein: ASSRPRTRCFYNEQF
J gene: TRBJ1-4; V gene: TRBV14; CDR3 protein: ASSVGVNEKLF
J gene: TRBJ1-2; V gene: TRBV5-1; CDR3 protein: ASSLDRVANYGYT
J gene: TRBJ2-5; V gene: TRBV6-4; CDR3 protein: ASSSLGGEQETQY
J gene: TRBJ1-3; V gene: TRBV19; CDR3 protein: ASNRVAGNTIY
J gene: TRBJ1-2; V gene: TRBV3-1/TRBV3-2; CDR3 protein: ASSQGDRIG
J gene: TRBJ1-3; V gene: TRBV2; CDR3 protein: ASTGGVSGNTIY
J gene: TRBJ2-2; V gene: TRBV12-3/TRBV12-4; CDR3 protein: ASRGLGELF